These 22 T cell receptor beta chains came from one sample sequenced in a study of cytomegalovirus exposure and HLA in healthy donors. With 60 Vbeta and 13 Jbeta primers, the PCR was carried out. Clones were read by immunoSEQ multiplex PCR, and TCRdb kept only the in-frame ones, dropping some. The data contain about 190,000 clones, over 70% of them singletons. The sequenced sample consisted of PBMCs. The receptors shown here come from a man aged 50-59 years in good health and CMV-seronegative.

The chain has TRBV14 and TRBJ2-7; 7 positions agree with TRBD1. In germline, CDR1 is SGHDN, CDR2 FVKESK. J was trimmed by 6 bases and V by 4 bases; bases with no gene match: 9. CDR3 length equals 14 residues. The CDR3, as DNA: TGTGCCAGCAGCCTACAGGGAGCAGGGGGCGAGCAGTACTTC. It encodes CASSLQGAGGEQYF.

This chain's CDR3 is CASSLTGHEQFF. The DNA for the CDR3 is TGTGCCAGCAGTTTAACAGGCCATGAGCAGTTCTTC. The chain links TRBV28 to TRBJ2-1; D is possibly TRBD1 (5 bases). Germline loops: CDR1 MDHEN, CDR2 SYDVKM. Trimming left V 2 bases short and J 8 bases short, with 7 bases between. CDR3 length: 12 amino acids.

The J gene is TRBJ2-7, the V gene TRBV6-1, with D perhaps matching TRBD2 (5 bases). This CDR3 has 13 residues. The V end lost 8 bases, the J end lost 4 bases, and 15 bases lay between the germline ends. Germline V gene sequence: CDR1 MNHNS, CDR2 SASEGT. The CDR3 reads CASGWTGLYEQYF. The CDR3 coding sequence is TGTGCCAGCGGGTGGACGGGGTTATACGAGCAGTACTTC.

The CDR3: CASSISGIANEQFF. For the CDR3, the DNA is TGTGCCAGTAGTATTTCAGGGATAGCAAATGAGCAGTTCTTC. The genes are TRBV19 and TRBJ2-1; D possibly corresponds to TRBD1 (5 bases). Deletions cut 3 bases from V and 7 bases from J, with 13 bases between. The CDR3 runs 14 residues. From germline, CDR1 is LNHDA and CDR2 SQIVND (reference sequence). The full variable domain, in which reference TRBV19 and TRBJ2-1 provide the parts outside the CDR3, is DGGITQSPKYLFRKEGQNVTLSCEQNLNHDAMYWYRQDPGQGLRLIYYSQIVNDFQKGDIAEGYSVSREKKESFPLTVTSAQKNPTAFYLCASSISGIANEQFFGPGTRLTVL.

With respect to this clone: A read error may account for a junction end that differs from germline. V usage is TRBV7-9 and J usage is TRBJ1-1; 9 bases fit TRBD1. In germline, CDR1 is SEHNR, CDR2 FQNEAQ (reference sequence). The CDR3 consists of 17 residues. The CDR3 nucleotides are TGTTCCAGCAGCTCAGCCGGGACAGGGTTGGGGAACACTGAAGCTTTCTTT. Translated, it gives CSSSSAGTGLGNTEAFF.

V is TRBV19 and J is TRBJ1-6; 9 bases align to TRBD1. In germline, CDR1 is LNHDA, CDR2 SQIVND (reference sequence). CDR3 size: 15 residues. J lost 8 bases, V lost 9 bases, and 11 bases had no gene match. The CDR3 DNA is TGTGCCAGCCGAACCGAGGGACAGGGATATTCACCCCTCCACTTT. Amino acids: CASRTEGQGYSPLHF. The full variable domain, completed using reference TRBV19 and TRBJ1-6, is DGGITQSPKYLFRKEGQNVTLSCEQNLNHDAMYWYRQDPGQGLRLIYYSQIVNDFQKGDIAEGYSVSREKKESFPLTVTSAQKNPTAFYLCASRTEGQGYSPLHFGNGTRLTVT.

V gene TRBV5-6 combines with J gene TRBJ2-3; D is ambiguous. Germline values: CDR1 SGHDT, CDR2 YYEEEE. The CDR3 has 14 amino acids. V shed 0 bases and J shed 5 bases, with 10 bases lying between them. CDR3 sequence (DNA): TGTGCCAGCAGCTTGGTAGAAAATGAAGATACGCAGTATTTT. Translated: CASSLVENEDTQYF.

CDR3: CASSFQENTEAFF. Written as DNA, the CDR3 is TGTGCCAGTAGTTTCCAGGAGAACACTGAAGCTTTCTTT. The rearrangement uses TRBV19 and TRBJ1-1; D is uncertain. CDR3 length: 13 residues. Trimming pared 5 bases from V and 1 base from J, leaving 8 bases between. Germline lookup yields CDR1 LNHDA and CDR2 SQIVND (reference sequence).

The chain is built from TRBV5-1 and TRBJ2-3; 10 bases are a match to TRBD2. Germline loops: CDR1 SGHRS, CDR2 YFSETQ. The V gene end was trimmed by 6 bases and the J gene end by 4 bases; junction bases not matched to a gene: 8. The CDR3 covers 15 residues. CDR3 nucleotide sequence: TGCGCCAGCACCTCGACGACTAGCGGGCCAGATACGCAGTATTTT. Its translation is CASTSTTSGPDTQYF.

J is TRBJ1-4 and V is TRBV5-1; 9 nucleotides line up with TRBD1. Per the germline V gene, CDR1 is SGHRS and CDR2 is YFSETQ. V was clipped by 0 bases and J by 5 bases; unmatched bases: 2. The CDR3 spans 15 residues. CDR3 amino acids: CASSLAGTGNEKLFF. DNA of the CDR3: TGCGCCAGCAGCTTGGCCGGGACAGGGAATGAAAAACTGTTTTTT.

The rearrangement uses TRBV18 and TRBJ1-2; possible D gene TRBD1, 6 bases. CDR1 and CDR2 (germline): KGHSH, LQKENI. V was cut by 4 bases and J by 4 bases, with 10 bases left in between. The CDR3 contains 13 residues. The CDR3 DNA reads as TGTGCCAGCTCACAGGACAGAGGCTATGGCTACACCTTC. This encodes CASSQDRGYGYTF.

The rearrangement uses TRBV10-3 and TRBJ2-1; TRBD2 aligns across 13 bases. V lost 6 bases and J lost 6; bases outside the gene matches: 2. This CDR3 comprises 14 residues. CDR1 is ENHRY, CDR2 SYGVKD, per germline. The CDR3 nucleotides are TGTGCCATCAGCGGACTAGCGGGGGTCAATGAGCAGTTCTTC. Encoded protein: CAISGLAGVNEQFF.

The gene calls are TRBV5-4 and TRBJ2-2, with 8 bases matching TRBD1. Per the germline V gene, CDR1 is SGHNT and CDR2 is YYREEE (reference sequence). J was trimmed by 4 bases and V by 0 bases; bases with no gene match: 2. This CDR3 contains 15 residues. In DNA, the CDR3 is TGTGCCAGCAGCTTGGTTACAGGGGGCACCGGGGAGCTGTTTTTT. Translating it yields CASSLVTGGTGELFF.

This chain's CDR3 is CASSPMGQGYNSPLHF. The CDR3, as DNA: TGTGCCAGCAGTCCTATGGGACAGGGGTATAATTCACCCCTCCACTTT. The V call is TRBV7-2, the J call TRBJ1-6; TRBD1 matches 10 bases. Germline V gene lookup returns CDR1 SGHTA and CDR2 FQGNSA. With V trimmed by 6 bases and J by 4 bases, 6 bases remained unmatched. The CDR3 sequence is 16 residues long. Together with reference TRBV7-2 and TRBJ1-6, the CDR3 gives the full variable domain: GAGVSQSPSNKVTEKGKDVELRCDPISGHTALYWYRQSLGQGLEFLIYFQGNSAPDKSGLPSDRFSAERTGGSVSTLTIQRTQQEDSAVYLCASSPMGQGYNSPLHFGNGTRLTVT.

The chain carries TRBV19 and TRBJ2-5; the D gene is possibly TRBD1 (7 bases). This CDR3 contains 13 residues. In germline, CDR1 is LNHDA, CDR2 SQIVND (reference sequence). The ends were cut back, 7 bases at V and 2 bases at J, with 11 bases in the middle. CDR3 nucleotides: TGTGCCAGTAACGCAGGGGGGCAAGAGACCCAGTACTTC. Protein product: CASNAGGQETQYF.

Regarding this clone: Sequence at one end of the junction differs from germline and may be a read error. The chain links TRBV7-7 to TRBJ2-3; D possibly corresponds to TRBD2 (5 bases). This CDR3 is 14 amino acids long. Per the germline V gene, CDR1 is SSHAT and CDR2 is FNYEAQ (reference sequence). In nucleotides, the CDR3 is TGTGCTAGCAGCTCCGGAGGATCGGCAGATACGCAGTATTTT. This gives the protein CASSSGGSADTQYF.

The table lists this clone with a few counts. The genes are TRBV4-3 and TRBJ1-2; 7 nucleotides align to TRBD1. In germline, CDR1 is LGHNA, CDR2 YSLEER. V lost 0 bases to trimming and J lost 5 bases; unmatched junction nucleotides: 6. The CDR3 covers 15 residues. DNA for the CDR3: TGCGCCAGCAGCCAAGACAGGGGGTTTTATTATGGCTACACCTTC. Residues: CASSQDRGFYYGYTF.

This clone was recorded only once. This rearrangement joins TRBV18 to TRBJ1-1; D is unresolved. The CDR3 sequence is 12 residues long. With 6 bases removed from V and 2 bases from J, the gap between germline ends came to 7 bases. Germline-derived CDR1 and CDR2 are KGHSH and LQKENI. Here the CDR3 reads CASSDFNTEAFF. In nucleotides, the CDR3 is TGTGCCAGCTCTGACTTTAACACTGAAGCTTTCTTT.

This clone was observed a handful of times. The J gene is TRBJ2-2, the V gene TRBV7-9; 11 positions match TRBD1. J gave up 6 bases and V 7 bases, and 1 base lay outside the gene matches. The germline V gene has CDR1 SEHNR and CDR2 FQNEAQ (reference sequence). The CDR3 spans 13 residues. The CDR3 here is CASTGQGAGELFF. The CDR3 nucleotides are TGTGCCAGCACGGGACAGGGGGCCGGGGAGCTGTTTTTT.

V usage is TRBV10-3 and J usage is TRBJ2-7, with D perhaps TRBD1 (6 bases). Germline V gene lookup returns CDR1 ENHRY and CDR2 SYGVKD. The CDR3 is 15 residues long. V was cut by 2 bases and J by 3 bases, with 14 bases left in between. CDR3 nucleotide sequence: TGTGCCATCAGTGAGCCAAACAGGGCCGGCTACGAGCAGTACTTC. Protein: CAISEPNRAGYEQYF.

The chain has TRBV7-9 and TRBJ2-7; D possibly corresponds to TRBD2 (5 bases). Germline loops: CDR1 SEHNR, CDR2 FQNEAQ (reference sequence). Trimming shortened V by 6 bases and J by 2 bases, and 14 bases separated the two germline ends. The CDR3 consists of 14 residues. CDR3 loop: CASRAGEGTYEQYF. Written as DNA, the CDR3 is TGTGCCAGCAGAGCAGGCGAGGGTACCTACGAGCAGTACTTC.

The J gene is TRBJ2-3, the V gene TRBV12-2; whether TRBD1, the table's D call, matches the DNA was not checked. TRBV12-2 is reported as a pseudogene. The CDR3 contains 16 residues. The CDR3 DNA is TGTGCAAGTCGCTTACCCCCAAGGACAGGCACAGATACGCAGTATTTT. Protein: CASRLPPRTGTDTQYF.